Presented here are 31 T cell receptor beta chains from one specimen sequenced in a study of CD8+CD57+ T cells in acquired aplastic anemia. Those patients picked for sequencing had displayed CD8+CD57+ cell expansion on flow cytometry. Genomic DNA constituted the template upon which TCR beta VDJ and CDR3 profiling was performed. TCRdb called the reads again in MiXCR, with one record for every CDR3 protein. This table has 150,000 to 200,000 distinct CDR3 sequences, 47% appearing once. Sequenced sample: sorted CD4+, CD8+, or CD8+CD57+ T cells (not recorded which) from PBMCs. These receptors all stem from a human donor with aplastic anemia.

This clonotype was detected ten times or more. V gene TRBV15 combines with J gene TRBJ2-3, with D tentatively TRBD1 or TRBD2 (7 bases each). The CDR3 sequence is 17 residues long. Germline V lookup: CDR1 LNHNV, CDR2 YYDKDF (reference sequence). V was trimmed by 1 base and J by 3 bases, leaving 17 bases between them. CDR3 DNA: TGTGCCACCAGCAGAGCCGAGGGGGCGGGAGCTACAGATACGCAGTATTTT. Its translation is CATSRAEGAGATDTQYF.

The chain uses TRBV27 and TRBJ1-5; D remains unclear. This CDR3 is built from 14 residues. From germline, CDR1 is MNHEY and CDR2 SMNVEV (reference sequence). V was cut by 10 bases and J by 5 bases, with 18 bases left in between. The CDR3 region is CAIRGLVNYQPQHF. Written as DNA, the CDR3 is TGTGCCATCCGAGGTCTCGTTAATTATCAGCCCCAGCATTTT.

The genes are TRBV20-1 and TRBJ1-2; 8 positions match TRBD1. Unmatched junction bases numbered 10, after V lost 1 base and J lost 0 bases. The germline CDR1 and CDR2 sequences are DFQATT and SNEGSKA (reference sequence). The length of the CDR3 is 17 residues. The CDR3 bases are TGCAGTGCTAGAGCGTTACAGGGGGTTGAAGCTAACTATGGCTACACCTTC. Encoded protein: CSARALQGVEANYGYTF.

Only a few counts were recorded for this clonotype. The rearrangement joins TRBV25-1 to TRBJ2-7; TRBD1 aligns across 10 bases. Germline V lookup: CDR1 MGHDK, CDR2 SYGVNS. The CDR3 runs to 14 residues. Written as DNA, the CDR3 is TGTGCTAGAGATCAAGGGACAGGGGCCTCCGAGCAGTACTTC. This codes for CARDQGTGASEQYF.

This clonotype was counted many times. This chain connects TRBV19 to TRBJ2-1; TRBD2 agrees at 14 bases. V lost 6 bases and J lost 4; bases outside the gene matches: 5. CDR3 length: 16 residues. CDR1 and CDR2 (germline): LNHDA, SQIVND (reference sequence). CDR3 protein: CASSPGTSGRYNEQFF. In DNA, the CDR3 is TGTGCCAGTAGCCCAGGGACTAGCGGGAGATACAATGAGCAGTTCTTC.

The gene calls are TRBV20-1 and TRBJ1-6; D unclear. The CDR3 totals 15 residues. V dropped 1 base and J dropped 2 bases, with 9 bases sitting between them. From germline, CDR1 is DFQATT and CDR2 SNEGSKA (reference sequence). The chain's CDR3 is CSARVYGAYNSPLHF. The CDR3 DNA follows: TGCAGTGCTAGAGTTTACGGCGCCTATAATTCACCCCTCCACTTT.

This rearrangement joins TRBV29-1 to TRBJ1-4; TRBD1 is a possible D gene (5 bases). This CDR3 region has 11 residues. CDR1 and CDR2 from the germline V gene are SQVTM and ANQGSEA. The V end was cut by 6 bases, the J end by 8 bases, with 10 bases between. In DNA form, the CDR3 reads TGCAGCGTACAACAGGCGGAAAAACTGTTTTTT. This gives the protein CSVQQAEKLFF.

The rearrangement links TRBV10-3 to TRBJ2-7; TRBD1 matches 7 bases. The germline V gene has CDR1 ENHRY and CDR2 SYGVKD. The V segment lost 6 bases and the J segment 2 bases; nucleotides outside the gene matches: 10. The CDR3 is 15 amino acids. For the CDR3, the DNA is TGTGCCATCAGGGCCGGGACAGTTGCCACCTACGAGCAGTACTTC. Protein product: CAIRAGTVATYEQYF.

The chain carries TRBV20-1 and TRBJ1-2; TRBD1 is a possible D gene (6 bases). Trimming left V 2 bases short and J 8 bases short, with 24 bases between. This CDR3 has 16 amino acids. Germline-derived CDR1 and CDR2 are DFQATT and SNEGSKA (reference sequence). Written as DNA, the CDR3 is TGCAGTGCTAGACTTGCACCCCTCGGGACACTTGGGGGCTACACCTTC. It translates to CSARLAPLGTLGGYTF.

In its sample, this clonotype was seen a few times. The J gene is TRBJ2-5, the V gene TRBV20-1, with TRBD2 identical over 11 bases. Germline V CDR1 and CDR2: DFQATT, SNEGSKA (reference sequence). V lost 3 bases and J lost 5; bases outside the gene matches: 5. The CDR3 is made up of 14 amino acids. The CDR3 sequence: CSARLAGGTETQYF. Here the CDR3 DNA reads TGCAGTGCTAGGCTAGCGGGAGGTACGGAGACCCAGTACTTC.

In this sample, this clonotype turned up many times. The CDR3 loop reads CASSDRDRSSYEQYF. The CDR3 nucleotides are TGTGCCAGCAGTGACCGGGACAGGAGCTCCTACGAGCAGTACTTC. The chain links TRBV6-1 to TRBJ2-7; 8 bases match TRBD1. V gave up 3 bases and J gave up 0 bases; unmatched junction bases: 4. CDR1 MNHNS and CDR2 SASEGT come from the germline V gene. The CDR3 runs to 15 residues.

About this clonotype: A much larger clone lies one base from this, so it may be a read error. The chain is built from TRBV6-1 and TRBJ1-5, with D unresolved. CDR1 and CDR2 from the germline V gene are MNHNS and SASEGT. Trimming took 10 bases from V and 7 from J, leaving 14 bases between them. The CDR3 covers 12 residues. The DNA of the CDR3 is TGTGCCACCAGGAGGCAGGACCAGCCCCAGCATTTT. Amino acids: CATRRQDQPQHF.

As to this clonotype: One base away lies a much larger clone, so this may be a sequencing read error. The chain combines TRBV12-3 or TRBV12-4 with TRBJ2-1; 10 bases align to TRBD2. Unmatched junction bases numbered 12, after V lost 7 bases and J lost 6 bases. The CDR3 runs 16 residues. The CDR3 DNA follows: TGTGCCAGCACTCCTAGCGGGAGCCAGGGGTGCAATGAGCAGTTCTTC. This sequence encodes CASTPSGSQGCNEQFF.

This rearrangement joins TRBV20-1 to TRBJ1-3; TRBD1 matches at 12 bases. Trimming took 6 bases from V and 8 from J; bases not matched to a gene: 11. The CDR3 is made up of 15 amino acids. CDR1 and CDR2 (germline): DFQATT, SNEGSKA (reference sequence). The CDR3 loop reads CSATGQGASGDTIYF. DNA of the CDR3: TGCAGTGCCACGGGACAGGGGGCTTCTGGGGACACCATATATTTT.

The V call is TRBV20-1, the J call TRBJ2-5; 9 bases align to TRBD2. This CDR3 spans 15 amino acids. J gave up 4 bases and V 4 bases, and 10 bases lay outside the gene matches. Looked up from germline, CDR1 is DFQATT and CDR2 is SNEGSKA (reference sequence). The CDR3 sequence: CSATRGAGGRETQYF. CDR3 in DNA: TGCAGTGCTACCCGGGGAGCGGGGGGAAGAGAGACCCAGTACTTC.

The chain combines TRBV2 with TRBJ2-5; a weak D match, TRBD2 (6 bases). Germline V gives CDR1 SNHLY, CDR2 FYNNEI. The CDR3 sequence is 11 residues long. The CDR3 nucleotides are TGTGCTAACCGGGGGAAAGAGACCCAGTACTTC. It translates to CANRGKETQYF. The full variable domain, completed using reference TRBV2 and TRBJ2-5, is EPEVTQTPSHQVTQMGQEVILRCVPISNHLYFYWYRQILGQKVEFLVSFYNNEISEKSEIFDDQFSVERPDGSNFTLKIRSTKLEDSAMYFCANRGKETQYFGPGTRLLVL.

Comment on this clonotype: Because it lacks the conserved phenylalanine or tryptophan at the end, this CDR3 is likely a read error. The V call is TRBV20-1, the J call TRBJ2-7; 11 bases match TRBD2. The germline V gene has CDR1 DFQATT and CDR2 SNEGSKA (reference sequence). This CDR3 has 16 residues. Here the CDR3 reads CSAGDTGTSGTYEQYL. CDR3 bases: TGCAGTGCTGGAGATACCGGGACTAGCGGCACCTACGAGCAGTACCTC.

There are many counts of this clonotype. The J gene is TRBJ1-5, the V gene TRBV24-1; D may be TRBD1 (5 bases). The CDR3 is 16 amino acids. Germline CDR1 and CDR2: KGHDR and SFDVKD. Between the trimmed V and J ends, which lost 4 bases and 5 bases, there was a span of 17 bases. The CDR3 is CATSDPNGRADQPQHF. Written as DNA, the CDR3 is TGTGCCACCAGTGACCCCAACGGCAGGGCGGATCAGCCCCAGCATTTT.

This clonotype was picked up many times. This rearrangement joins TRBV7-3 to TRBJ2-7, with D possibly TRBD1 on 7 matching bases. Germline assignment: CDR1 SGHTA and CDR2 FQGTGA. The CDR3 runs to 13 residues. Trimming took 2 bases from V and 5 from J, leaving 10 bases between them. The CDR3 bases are TGTGCCAGCAGCTTACAGGGGGAGGACGAGCAGTACTTC. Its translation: CASSLQGEDEQYF.

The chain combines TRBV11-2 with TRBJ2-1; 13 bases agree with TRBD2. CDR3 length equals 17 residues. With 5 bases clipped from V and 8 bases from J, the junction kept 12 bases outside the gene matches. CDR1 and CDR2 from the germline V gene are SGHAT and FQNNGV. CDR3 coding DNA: TGTGCCAGCAGCACGAAACTAGCGGGAGGGCCAAGGGATGAGCAGTTCTTC. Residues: CASSTKLAGGPRDEQFF.

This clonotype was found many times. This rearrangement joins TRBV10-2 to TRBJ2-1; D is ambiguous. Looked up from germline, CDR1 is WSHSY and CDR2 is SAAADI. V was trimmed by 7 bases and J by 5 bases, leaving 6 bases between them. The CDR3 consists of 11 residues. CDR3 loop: CASINHNEQFF. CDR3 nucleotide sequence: TGCGCCAGCATCAATCACAATGAGCAGTTCTTC.

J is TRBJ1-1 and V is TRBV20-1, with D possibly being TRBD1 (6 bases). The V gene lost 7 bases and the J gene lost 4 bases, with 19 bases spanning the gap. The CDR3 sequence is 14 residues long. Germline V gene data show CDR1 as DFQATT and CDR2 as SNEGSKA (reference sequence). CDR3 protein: CSVQPQGLGTEAFF. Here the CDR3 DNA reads TGCAGTGTCCAACCTCAGGGGCTTGGCACTGAAGCTTTCTTT.

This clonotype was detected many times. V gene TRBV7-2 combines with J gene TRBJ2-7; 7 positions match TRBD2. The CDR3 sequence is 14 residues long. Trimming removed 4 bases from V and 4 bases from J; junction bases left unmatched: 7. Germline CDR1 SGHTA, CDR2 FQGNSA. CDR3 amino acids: CASSSGRGGYEQYF. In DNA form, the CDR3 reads TGTGCCAGCAGCTCGGGGAGGGGCGGGTACGAGCAGTACTTC.

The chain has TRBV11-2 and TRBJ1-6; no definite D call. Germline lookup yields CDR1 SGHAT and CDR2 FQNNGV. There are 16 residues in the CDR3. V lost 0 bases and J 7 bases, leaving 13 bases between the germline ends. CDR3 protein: CASSLDLAATNSPLHF. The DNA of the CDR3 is TGTGCCAGCAGCTTAGATCTGGCAGCTACCAATTCACCCCTCCACTTT. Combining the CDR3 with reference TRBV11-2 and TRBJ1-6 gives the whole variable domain EAGVAQSPRYKIIEKRQSVAFWCNPISGHATLYWYQQILGQGPKLLIQFQNNGVVDDSQLPKDRFSAERLKGVDSTLKIQPAKLEDSAVYLCASSLDLAATNSPLHFGNGTRLTVT.

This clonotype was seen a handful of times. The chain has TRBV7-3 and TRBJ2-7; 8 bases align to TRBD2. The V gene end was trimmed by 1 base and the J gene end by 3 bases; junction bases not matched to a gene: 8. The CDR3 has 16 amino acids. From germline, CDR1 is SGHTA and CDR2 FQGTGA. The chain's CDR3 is CASSLMPAGEDYEQYF. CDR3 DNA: TGTGCCAGCAGCTTAATGCCAGCGGGGGAGGACTACGAGCAGTACTTC.

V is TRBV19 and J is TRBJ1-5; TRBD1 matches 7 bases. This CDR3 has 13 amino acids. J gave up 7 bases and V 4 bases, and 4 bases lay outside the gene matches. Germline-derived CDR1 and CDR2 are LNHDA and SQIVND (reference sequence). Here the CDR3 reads CASSTGGGQPQHF. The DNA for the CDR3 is TGTGCCAGTAGTACAGGGGGGGGACAGCCCCAGCATTTT.

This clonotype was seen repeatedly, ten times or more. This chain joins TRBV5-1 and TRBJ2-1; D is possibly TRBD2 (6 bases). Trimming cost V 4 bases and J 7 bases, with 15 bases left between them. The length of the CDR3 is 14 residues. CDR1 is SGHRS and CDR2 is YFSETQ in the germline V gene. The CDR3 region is CASSRWGGMNEQFF. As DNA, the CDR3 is TGCGCCAGCAGCCGCTGGGGAGGCATGAATGAGCAGTTCTTC.

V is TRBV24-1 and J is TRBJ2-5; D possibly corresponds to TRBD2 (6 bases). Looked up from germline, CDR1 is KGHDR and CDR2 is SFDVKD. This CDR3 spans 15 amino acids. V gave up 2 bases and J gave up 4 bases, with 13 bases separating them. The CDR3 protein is CATSDWRDGGETQYF. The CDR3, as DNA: TGTGCCACCAGTGATTGGCGGGACGGGGGAGAGACCCAGTACTTC.

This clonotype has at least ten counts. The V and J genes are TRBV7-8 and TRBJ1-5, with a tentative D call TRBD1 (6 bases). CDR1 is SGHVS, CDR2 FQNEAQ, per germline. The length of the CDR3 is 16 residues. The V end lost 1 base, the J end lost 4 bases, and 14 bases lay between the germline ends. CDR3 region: CASSLGTGGPNQPQHF. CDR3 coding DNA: TGTGCCAGCAGCTTAGGAACTGGGGGCCCTAATCAGCCCCAGCATTTT. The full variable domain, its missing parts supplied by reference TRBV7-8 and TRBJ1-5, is GAGVSQSPRYKVAKRGQDVALRCDPISGHVSLFWYQQALGQGPEFLTYFQNEAQLDKSGLPSDRFFAERPEGSVSTLKIQRTQQEDSAVYLCASSLGTGGPNQPQHFGDGTRLSIL.

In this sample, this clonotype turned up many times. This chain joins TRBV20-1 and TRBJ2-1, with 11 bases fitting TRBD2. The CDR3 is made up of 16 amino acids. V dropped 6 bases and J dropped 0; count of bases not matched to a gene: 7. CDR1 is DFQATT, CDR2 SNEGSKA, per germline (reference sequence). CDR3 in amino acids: CSATPGLAASYNEQFF. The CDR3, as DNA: TGCAGTGCCACACCGGGACTAGCGGCCTCCTACAATGAGCAGTTCTTC.

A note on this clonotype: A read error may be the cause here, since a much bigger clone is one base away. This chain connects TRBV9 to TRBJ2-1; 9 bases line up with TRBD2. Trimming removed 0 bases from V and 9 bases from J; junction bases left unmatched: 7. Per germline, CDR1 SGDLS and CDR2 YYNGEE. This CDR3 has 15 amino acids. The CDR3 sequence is CASSVGAGGSGEQFF. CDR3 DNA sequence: TGTGCCAGCAGCGTAGGGGCGGGAGGGTCAGGTGAGCAGTTCTTC.